This T cell receptor beta chain is from a study of cytomegalovirus exposure and HLA in healthy donors. This CDR3 region has 13 residues. Germline loops: CDR1 MNHNS, CDR2 SASEGT. Separate from the approximately 700-subject first cohort was the approximately 130-subject validation cohort, to which the donors belonged. The study's findings and limits: There were 150 to 200 TCR beta chains listed as cytomegalovirus-associated. Through in vitro validation, three CMV-associated chains were shown to be specific for CMV antigens. Most TCR sequences proved rare, with some public TCRs found in many donors.

Repertoires were generated with immunoSEQ multiplex PCR, while TCRdb's copy carries only in-frame clones and drops some. The sample yields 75,000 to 90,000 clones, around 96% seen once. Worth noting for this clone: Its antigen is currently unknown. An end of the junction does not agree with germline; a read error may underlie this.

The clonotype was recovered from a man aged 18 to 29 in good health and CMV-seropositive. Sample: PBMCs. The chain carries TRBV6-1 and TRBJ2-4; weak D call: TRBD1 (6 bases). The DNA for the CDR3 is TGTGCCAGCAGGGGGGCCTCCAAAAATATTCAGTACTTC. It specifies CASRGASKNIQYF.